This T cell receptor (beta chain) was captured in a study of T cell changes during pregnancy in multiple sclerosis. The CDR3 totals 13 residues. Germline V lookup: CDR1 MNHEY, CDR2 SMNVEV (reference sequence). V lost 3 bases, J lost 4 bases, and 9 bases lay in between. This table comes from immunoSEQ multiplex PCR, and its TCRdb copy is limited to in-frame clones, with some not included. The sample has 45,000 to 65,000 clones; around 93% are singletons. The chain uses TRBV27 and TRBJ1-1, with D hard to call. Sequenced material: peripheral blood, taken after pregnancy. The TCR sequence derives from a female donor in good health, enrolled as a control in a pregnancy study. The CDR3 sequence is CASSFSLGTEAFF. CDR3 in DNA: TGTGCCAGCAGTTTTTCCCTCGGCACTGAAGCTTTCTTT.